A single sample gave rise to the 29 T cell receptor beta chains below, sequenced in a study of shared clonotypes between healthy human individuals. Sequenced by immunoSEQ multiplex PCR; TCRdb stores in-frame clones only, minus some. The top ten clones hold around 13% of a sample with 450,000 to 650,000 clones, around 78% of them seen once. The sequenced sample was PBMCs. Source of these receptors: a woman aged 35 to 49 in good health. Some clones in this sample may be carry-over from other donors' samples.

This clone was found a few times. The genes are TRBV2 and TRBJ2-7; tentative D call: TRBD2 (5 bases). Germline lookup yields CDR1 SNHLY and CDR2 FYNNEI. The ends were cut back, 4 bases at V and 3 bases at J, with 22 bases in the middle. The CDR3 has 17 amino acids. CDR3 region: CASSALQEKTGNYEQYF. The CDR3 bases are TGTGCCAGCAGTGCGTTGCAAGAGAAGACGGGAAACTACGAGCAGTACTTC.

This chain links TRBV4-2 with TRBJ2-1; D is unclear. The CDR3 consists of 15 residues. The V gene's germline CDR1 is LGHNA and CDR2 YNFKEQ. Deletions cut 4 bases from V and 1 base from J, with 11 bases between. Written as DNA, the CDR3 is TGTGCCAGCAGCCCCGACCTGCGTTCCTACAATGAGCAGTTCTTC. This sequence encodes CASSPDLRSYNEQFF.

V and J are TRBV28 and TRBJ2-1, with 11 bases fitting TRBD2. Germline CDR1 reads MDHEN; CDR2 reads SYDVKM. The ends lost 7 bases at V and 2 bases at J; junction bases unmatched: 10. The CDR3 covers 17 residues. CDR3 sequence (DNA): TGTGCCAGCAAGTCCACTAGCGGGAGTAGGGCCTACAATGAGCAGTTCTTC. Encoded protein: CASKSTSGSRAYNEQFF.

The chain carries TRBV15 and TRBJ2-3; no firm D call. V shed 4 bases and J shed 6 bases, with 20 bases lying between them. The CDR3 is made up of 16 amino acids. The germline CDR1 and CDR2 sequences are LNHNV and YYDKDF (reference sequence). The DNA of the CDR3 is TGTGCCACCAGCAACGGACCCCCCGAGCTGGGGGATACGCAGTATTTT. Translating gives CATSNGPPELGDTQYF.

The chain employs TRBV14 and TRBJ2-3, with TRBD1 identical over 7 bases. Germline V lookup: CDR1 SGHDN, CDR2 FVKESK. This CDR3 has 17 residues. Trimming cost V 1 base and J 2 bases; bases outside gene matches: 9. Written as DNA, the CDR3 is TGTGCCAGCAGCCAAGGATATCGGGACAGCTTCACAGATACGCAGTATTTT. Translation gives CASSQGYRDSFTDTQYF.

The sample holds a few counts of this clone. This chain links TRBV7-9 with TRBJ1-3, with D possibly being TRBD1 (5 bases). The V end was cut by 4 bases, the J end by 0 bases, with 13 bases between. CDR1 is SEHNR and CDR2 is FQNEAQ in the germline V gene (reference sequence). This CDR3 region has 16 residues. CDR3 sequence reads: CASSYEGTVSGNTIYF. In DNA, the CDR3 is TGTGCCAGCAGCTACGAAGGGACTGTCTCTGGAAACACCATATATTTT.

This clone was recorded a few times. V usage is TRBV11-2 and J usage is TRBJ2-1; TRBD2 matches 9 bases. Looked up from germline, CDR1 is SGHAT and CDR2 is FQNNGV. After removal of 5 bases from V and 8 bases from J, the junction contained 13 bases not matched to a gene. This CDR3 has 16 amino acids. The CDR3 DNA is TGTGCCAGCAGCCCACGTGGGCTAGCGGGAAACTATGAGCAGTTCTTC. It encodes CASSPRGLAGNYEQFF.

V gene TRBV5-8 combines with J gene TRBJ1-2, with unresolved D. V lost 0 bases to trimming and J lost 6 bases, with 12 bases between them. Germline V gene lookup returns CDR1 SGHTS and CDR2 YDEGEE. CDR3 size: 14 residues. This CDR3 is CASSLERVTNGYTF. The CDR3 DNA reads TGTGCCAGCAGCTTGGAGAGGGTGACGAATGGCTACACCTTC.

CDR3 DNA: TGTGCCAGCAGTTACCGACTAGCGGGGTACGAGCAGTACTTC. Amino acids: CASSYRLAGYEQYF. The V and J genes are TRBV6-5 and TRBJ2-7, with TRBD2 matching over 11 bases. V shed 2 bases and J 4 bases; nucleotides not matched to a gene: 1. The CDR3 spans 14 residues. Germline lookup yields CDR1 MNHEY and CDR2 SVGAGI.

The chain recombines TRBV7-9 with TRBJ2-2; D is undetermined. Germline V gives CDR1 SEHNR, CDR2 FQNEAQ (reference sequence). The CDR3 totals 13 residues. V shed 7 bases and J shed 6 bases, with 12 bases lying between them. The DNA of the CDR3 is TGTGCCAGCATCCCCCTGACGGCCGGGGAGCTGTTTTTT. It yields the protein CASIPLTAGELFF.

This clone was detected once. V gene TRBV27 combines with J gene TRBJ2-2; TRBD1 aligns across 11 bases. V trimming: 7 bases; J trimming: 7 bases; junction bases outside the gene matches: 8. The CDR3 has 15 amino acids. The germline V gene encodes CDR1 MNHEY and CDR2 SMNVEV (reference sequence). In DNA form, the CDR3 reads TGTGCCAGCACCTTTGGGACAGGGGGGCGCGGGGAGCTGTTTTTT. It translates to CASTFGTGGRGELFF.

The chain combines TRBV5-1 with TRBJ2-7, with TRBD1 as a possible D gene (5 bases). The CDR3 consists of 16 residues. Trimming stripped 0 bases from V and 3 bases from J, with 16 bases between. Germline-derived CDR1 and CDR2 are SGHRS and YFSETQ. CDR3 sequence reads: CASSLVVGPTGYEQYF. CDR3 in DNA: TGCGCCAGCAGCTTGGTAGTTGGTCCAACAGGCTACGAGCAGTACTTC.

This chain uses TRBV7-2 with TRBJ1-5; 10 nucleotides match TRBD1. CDR3 size: 15 residues. V shed 5 bases, J shed 5 bases, and the junction held 6 bases outside the gene matches. Looked up from germline, CDR1 is SGHTA and CDR2 is FQGNSA. Here the CDR3 reads CASSDRDRGDQPQHF. The CDR3 DNA reads TGTGCCAGCAGCGACCGGGACAGGGGCGATCAGCCCCAGCATTTT. Complete variable domain (other parts from reference TRBV7-2 and TRBJ1-5): GAGVSQSPSNKVTEKGKDVELRCDPISGHTALYWYRQSLGQGLEFLIYFQGNSAPDKSGLPSDRFSAERTGGSVSTLTIQRTQQEDSAVYLCASSDRDRGDQPQHFGDGTRLSIL.

The chain links TRBV13 to TRBJ2-7; 10 bases map to TRBD1. The CDR3 consists of 12 residues. From germline, CDR1 is PRHDT and CDR2 FYEKMQ (reference sequence). Trimming cost V 10 bases and J 4 bases; bases outside gene matches: 4. CDR3 bases: TGTGCCACGGGACAGGGGCGTTACGAGCAGTACTTC. Protein: CATGQGRYEQYF.

This sequence joins TRBV9 and TRBJ2-1; 9 bases match TRBD2. The germline CDR1 and CDR2 sequences are SGDLS and YYNGEE. The CDR3 runs to 14 residues. V shed 1 base, J shed 8 bases, and the junction held 4 bases outside the gene matches. This CDR3 is CASSVHSGSHEQFF. The DNA for the CDR3 is TGTGCCAGCAGCGTACATAGCGGGAGCCATGAGCAGTTCTTC. The full variable domain, its missing parts supplied by reference TRBV9 and TRBJ2-1, is DSGVTQTPKHLITATGQRVTLRCSPRSGDLSVYWYQQSLDQGLQFLIQYYNGEERAKGNILERFSAQQFPDLHSELNLSSLELGDSALYFCASSVHSGSHEQFFGPGTRLTVL.

The chain has TRBV7-2 and TRBJ2-2; TRBD2 matches at 7 bases. The CDR3 spans 17 residues. The germline V gene has CDR1 SGHTA and CDR2 FQGNSA. V was pared by 2 bases and J by 4 bases, with 10 bases of the junction left unmatched. CDR3: CASSLQSGTILTGELFF. The DNA for the CDR3 is TGTGCCAGCAGCTTACAGTCAGGGACTATCCTCACCGGGGAGCTGTTTTTT.

The rearrangement links TRBV28 to TRBJ2-5; maybe TRBD1 (5 bases). The J call is uncertain, as TRBJ2-7 better fits the DNA end. In germline, CDR1 is MDHEN, CDR2 SYDVKM. This CDR3 has 15 amino acids. The CDR3 is CASSLSRASSYEQYF. CDR3 nucleotide sequence: TGTGCCAGCAGTCTCAGCAGGGCTAGCTCCTACGAGCAGTACTTC.

The chain recombines TRBV28 with TRBJ1-2, with D maybe TRBD1 (6 bases). The ends were cut back, 7 bases at V and 7 bases at J, with 19 bases in the middle. Germline V gene data show CDR1 as MDHEN and CDR2 as SYDVKM. The CDR3 contains 14 residues. The chain's CDR3 is CASTLPAGAGGYTF. The CDR3 nucleotides read TGTGCCAGCACCCTGCCGGCGGGGGCGGGTGGCTACACCTTC.

The chain carries TRBV9 and TRBJ1-2; no clear D. The germline V and J ends were trimmed by 0 bases and 4 bases, with 13 bases remaining between them. The CDR3 has 15 residues. Germline V CDR1 and CDR2: SGDLS, YYNGEE. CDR3 in amino acids: CASSVDGVVPYGYTF. The CDR3 nucleotides read TGTGCCAGCAGCGTAGACGGGGTGGTACCCTATGGCTACACCTTC.

This clone is a singleton in its sample. The chain uses TRBV11-2 and TRBJ2-5, with D perhaps matching TRBD2 (5 bases). The CDR3 contains 15 residues. Germline CDR1 is SGHAT and CDR2 is FQNNGV. The V and J ends lost 3 bases and 1 base respectively, with 12 bases between them. The DNA for the CDR3 is TGTGCCAGCAGCTTCCGTAGCGTTTCCCAAGAGACCCAGTACTTC. Encoded protein: CASSFRSVSQETQYF.

This clone was recorded once. The chain has TRBV28 and TRBJ1-4, with D perhaps TRBD1 (6 bases). The germline V gene encodes CDR1 MDHEN and CDR2 SYDVKM. The CDR3 sequence is 15 residues long. V was cut by 5 bases and J by 8 bases, with 18 bases left in between. The CDR3: CASSRGGWGYEKLFF. DNA of the CDR3: TGTGCCAGCAGTAGAGGGGGATGGGGGTACGAAAAACTGTTTTTT.

This clone was recorded many times. V is TRBV4-3 and J is TRBJ2-3; tentatively, D is TRBD2 (6 bases). The CDR3 is 16 amino acids. V was cut by 4 bases and J by 4 bases, with 18 bases left in between. The germline gives CDR1 LGHNA, CDR2 YSLEER. The CDR3 DNA follows: TGCGCCAGCAGCCCATCGATCGGGAGTGGGGCAGATACGCAGTATTTT. This encodes CASSPSIGSGADTQYF.

The chain couples TRBV5-1 to TRBJ1-5, with D hard to call. This CDR3 has 15 residues. Trimming cost V 0 bases and J 3 bases, with 10 bases left between them. Germline V gene data show CDR1 as SGHRS and CDR2 as YFSETQ. The CDR3 bases are TGCGCCAGCAGCTTGGGACCGGGATCCAATCAGCCCCAGCATTTT. Residues: CASSLGPGSNQPQHF.

This clone turned up a few times. V gene TRBV9 combines with J gene TRBJ2-3; no clear D. Trimming removed 0 bases at V and 2 bases at J, with 16 bases between. The germline V gene has CDR1 SGDLS and CDR2 YYNGEE. The CDR3 extends over 17 amino acids. In DNA form, the CDR3 reads TGTGCCAGCAGCGTAGAGGATTTGCGATTCCCCACAGATACGCAGTATTTT. Its protein product is CASSVEDLRFPTDTQYF.

The rearrangement uses TRBV11-2 and TRBJ2-7; D might be TRBD2 (6 bases). CDR3 length: 14 residues. V gave up 1 base and J gave up 4 bases, with 11 bases separating them. The germline V gene encodes CDR1 SGHAT and CDR2 FQNNGV. The CDR3 region has the DNA TGTGCCAGCAGCTTAGGTCCAGCGGGTTACGAGCAGTACTTC. It encodes CASSLGPAGYEQYF.

The chain combines TRBV5-1 with TRBJ2-1; TRBD2 might be the D (6 bases). The CDR3 covers 15 residues. Germline CDR1 is SGHRS and CDR2 is YFSETQ. V was pared by 4 bases and J by 8 bases, with 19 bases between. CDR3 sequence reads: CASSGQLGLTDEQFF. As DNA, the CDR3 is TGCGCCAGCAGCGGCCAACTCGGACTAACGGATGAGCAGTTCTTC.

J is TRBJ1-1 and V is TRBV27; D gene unclear. V was clipped by 4 bases and J by 6 bases, with 9 bases between them. The CDR3 is made up of 12 amino acids. Germline CDR1 reads MNHEY; CDR2 reads SMNVEV (reference sequence). This chain's CDR3 is CASSSWASEAFF. The CDR3 DNA is TGTGCCAGCAGTTCGTGGGCTTCTGAAGCTTTCTTT.

Concerning this clone itself: With a much larger clone just one base away, this may be a read error. Distinct nucleotide sequences in the sample also encode this CDR3. The J gene is TRBJ1-5, the V gene TRBV30; 11 bases match TRBD1. Germline CDR1 is GTSNPN and CDR2 is SVGIG (reference sequence). The CDR3 has 15 residues. CDR3 sequence (DNA): TGTGCATGGAAAGGACAGGGGGCTAGCAATCAGCCCCAGCATTTT. This encodes CAWKGQGASNQPQHF. Combining the CDR3 with reference TRBV30 and TRBJ1-5 gives the whole variable domain SQTIHQWPATLVQPVGSPLSLECTVEGTSNPNLYWYRQAAGRGLQLLFYSVGIGQISSEVPQNLSASRPQDRQFILSSKKLLLSDSGFYLCAWKGQGASNQPQHFGDGTRLSIL.

The chain joins TRBV7-8 to TRBJ2-3; TRBD2 is a possible D gene (6 bases). The CDR3 loop spans 15 amino acids. Trimming stripped 3 bases from V and 1 base from J, with 11 bases between. CDR1 is SGHVS, CDR2 FQNEAQ, per germline. The CDR3 DNA reads TGTGCCAGCAGCTTTCGGGGGTCGGGCACAGATACGCAGTATTTT. Protein product: CASSFRGSGTDTQYF.